Following are 24 T cell receptor beta chains from one sample sequenced in a study of a mutant IDH1 vaccine in newly diagnosed glioma. Time point indicated: week 5, during vaccination. With topical imiquimod, each dose of the vaccine consisted of 300 ug of mutant IDH1 20-mer peptide. Which antigens these TCRs recognize remains unknown. The table came from immunoSEQ multiplex PCR; TCRdb's copy has only in-frame clones and leaves some out. The table has over 45,000 clones, around 81% seen once. This material consisted of PBMCs, taken from a glioma patient whose treatment included an IDH1 peptide vaccine. The receptor set was obtained from a young man with glioma.

This chain connects TRBV18 to TRBJ1-1, with D tentatively TRBD1 (5 bases). CDR1 is KGHSH and CDR2 is LQKENI in the germline V gene. The CDR3 spans 14 residues. V was cut by 1 base and J by 4 bases, with 10 bases left in between. The CDR3 sequence: CASSPQGLGTEAFF. CDR3 sequence (DNA): TGTGCCAGCTCACCACAGGGGCTGGGCACTGAAGCTTTCTTT.

The chain couples TRBV19 to TRBJ2-6, with D maybe TRBD1 (6 bases). In germline, CDR1 is LNHDA, CDR2 SQIVND (reference sequence). Trimming cost V 1 base and J 4 bases, with 20 bases left between them. The CDR3 extends over 19 amino acids. The CDR3 protein is CASSIVFPPQGSGANVLTF. For the CDR3, the DNA is TGTGCCAGTAGTATAGTTTTCCCCCCCCAGGGGTCGGGGGCCAACGTCCTGACTTTC.

The V call is TRBV7-6, the J call TRBJ1-1, with a tentative D call TRBD1 (6 bases). CDR1 is SGHVS, CDR2 FNYEAQ, per germline. CDR3 size: 15 residues. V was pared by 0 bases and J by 1 base, with 9 bases between. CDR3 sequence reads: CASSLARTANTEAFF. DNA of the CDR3: TGTGCCAGCAGCTTAGCCCGGACAGCGAACACTGAAGCTTTCTTT.

This clone has just a few counts. The chain is built from TRBV27 and TRBJ1-5, with D maybe TRBD1 (5 bases). Per the germline V gene, CDR1 is MNHEY and CDR2 is SMNVEV (reference sequence). V lost 6 bases and J 6 bases, leaving 15 bases between the germline ends. The CDR3 is 14 residues long. The CDR3 bases are TGTGCCAGCAGATCTTTGGGGCACGGTCAGCCCCAGCATTTT. It is translated as CASRSLGHGQPQHF.

This clone was found a few times. The rearrangement links TRBV10-1 to TRBJ1-1, with 7 bases lining up with TRBD1. Germline CDR1 is WNHNN and CDR2 is SYGVQD (reference sequence). There are 13 residues in the CDR3. With 4 bases clipped from V and 2 bases from J, the junction kept 1 base outside the gene matches. CDR3 in DNA: TGCGCCAGCAGTGGACAGGGTAACACTGAAGCTTTCTTT. This encodes CASSGQGNTEAFF.

The chain couples TRBV5-1 to TRBJ2-1; the D gene is possibly TRBD2 (6 bases). Trimming took off 4 bases at V and 0 bases at J, with 20 bases between the two ends. The CDR3 runs to 18 residues. Germline CDR1 is SGHRS and CDR2 is YFSETQ. The CDR3 DNA follows: TGCGCCAGCAGCGCCGGTCGAATAGCGGCAAGCTCCTACAATGAGCAGTTCTTC. It specifies CASSAGRIAASSYNEQFF.

The V call is TRBV7-8, the J call TRBJ2-1; TRBD1 aligns across 7 bases. Germline CDR1 reads SGHVS; CDR2 reads FQNEAQ. J lost 3 bases, V lost 3 bases, and 5 bases had no gene match. The CDR3 has 15 residues. CDR3 in amino acids: CASSFTGTVYNEQFF. In nucleotides, the CDR3 is TGTGCCAGCAGCTTTACCGGGACAGTCTACAATGAGCAGTTCTTC.

This clone was recorded a few times. The V and J genes are TRBV6-5 and TRBJ1-6; D unclear. Germline CDR1 is MNHEY and CDR2 is SVGAGI. The CDR3 totals 13 residues. Trimming cost V 6 bases and J 10 bases, with 13 bases left between them. Here the CDR3 DNA reads TGTGCCAGCAGGGGCAGCTCAATGTCACCCCTCCACTTT. It yields the protein CASRGSSMSPLHF.

The rearrangement uses TRBV5-1 and TRBJ2-2; D gene ambiguous. The V end lost 8 bases, the J end lost 1 base, and 12 bases lay between the germline ends. This CDR3 contains 14 residues. Germline V gene lookup returns CDR1 SGHRS and CDR2 YFSETQ. The DNA of the CDR3 is TGCGCCAGGTTACAGAGTATGAACACCGGGGAGCTGTTTTTT. Translating gives CARLQSMNTGELFF.

The genes are TRBV11-3 and TRBJ2-5, with D possibly being TRBD2 (6 bases). Trimming cost V 3 bases and J 5 bases, with 13 bases left between them. Germline V gene data show CDR1 as SGHNT and CDR2 as YENEEA. The length of the CDR3 is 14 residues. CDR3 amino acids: CASSFGGVWETQYF. The CDR3 nucleotides are TGTGCCAGCAGCTTTGGCGGGGTATGGGAGACCCAGTACTTC.

About this clone: The junction differs from germline at one of its ends, possibly a read error. This chain links TRBV30 with TRBJ1-2; D call uncertain. The CDR3 consists of 18 residues. Looked up from germline, CDR1 is GTSNPN and CDR2 is SVGIG (reference sequence). For the CDR3, the DNA is TGTGTCTGGAGTAGCGGTAGGGCCCACACCCCCTCTAACTACGGCTACATCTTC. Translating gives CVWSSGRAHTPSNYGYIF.

This clone was detected only a few times. V usage is TRBV13 and J usage is TRBJ1-5, with unresolved D. This CDR3 has 16 amino acids. Germline lookup yields CDR1 PRHDT and CDR2 FYEKMQ (reference sequence). V lost 5 bases, J lost 6 bases, and 20 bases lay in between. The CDR3 bases are TGTGCCAGCAGCGCCCGTGGAGCTCAAGTGGGTCAGCCCCAGCATTTT. Its translation: CASSARGAQVGQPQHF.

The chain carries TRBV6-1 and TRBJ1-1; 8 positions match TRBD1. Germline V gives CDR1 MNHNS, CDR2 SASEGT. The V and J ends lost 6 bases and 4 bases, in that order; junction bases with no gene match: 4. This CDR3 contains 13 residues. The CDR3 DNA reads TGTGCCAGCAGGGCCGACAGGGGCACTGAAGCTTTCTTT. Amino acid sequence: CASRADRGTEAFF.

About this clone itself: A single base separates this from a much larger clone, so it may be a read error. The rearrangement joins TRBV4-2 to TRBJ2-2, with 8 bases that match TRBD2. Losses at the gene ends were 0 bases for V and 2 bases for J; bases not matched to a gene: 8. Germline V gene sequence: CDR1 LGHNA, CDR2 YNFKEQ. The CDR3 covers 18 residues. CDR3 in amino acids: CASSQDGTGGPNTGELFF. The CDR3 bases are TGTGCCAGCAGCCAAGATGGGACGGGGGGGCCTAACACCGGGGAGCTGTTTTTT.

The chain employs TRBV5-1 and TRBJ2-1; 8 bases agree with TRBD1. Germline CDR1 SGHRS, CDR2 YFSETQ. The CDR3 sequence is 15 residues long. V lost 4 bases to trimming and J lost 6 bases; unmatched junction nucleotides: 9. The CDR3 sequence is CASSPRDRKSNEQFF. In nucleotides, the CDR3 is TGCGCCAGCAGCCCCCGGGACAGGAAAAGCAATGAGCAGTTCTTC.

The chain has TRBV5-1 and TRBJ1-1; D is possibly TRBD1 (6 bases). The ends were cut back, 0 bases at V and 4 bases at J, with 19 bases in the middle. Per germline, CDR1 SGHRS and CDR2 YFSETQ. This CDR3 is 17 amino acids long. Here the CDR3 DNA reads TGCGCCAGCAGCTTGGGCCCGGGGGCTGTGGGCAGCACTGAAGCTTTCTTT. It codes for CASSLGPGAVGSTEAFF. The variable domain in full, with the rest retrieved from reference TRBV5-1 and TRBJ1-1, is KAGVTQTPRYLIKTRGQQVTLSCSPISGHRSVSWYQQTPGQGLQFLFEYFSETQRNKGNFPGRFSGRQFSNSRSEMNVSTLELGDSALYLCASSLGPGAVGSTEAFFGQGTRLTVV.

CDR3 protein: CASSSGLLGLANYGYTF. The CDR3 nucleotides are TGTGCCAGCAGTTCTGGACTCCTGGGACTAGCTAACTATGGCTACACCTTC. The chain uses TRBV28 and TRBJ1-2, with a weak D call TRBD1 (5 bases). In germline, CDR1 is MDHEN, CDR2 SYDVKM. CDR3 length equals 17 residues. Trimming removed 4 bases from V and 0 bases from J, with 18 bases in between.

The rearrangement links TRBV29-1 to TRBJ2-7; D tentatively reads TRBD1 or TRBD2 (6 bases each). CDR3 length: 14 amino acids. V was shortened by 1 base and J by 2 bases, with 12 bases between the two germline ends. Per the germline V gene, CDR1 is SQVTM and CDR2 is ANQGSEA. In nucleotides, the CDR3 is TGCAGCGTTGAAGGGGGCGGGACAACCTACGAGCAGTACTTC. Protein sequence: CSVEGGGTTYEQYF.

This chain connects TRBV4-1 to TRBJ2-6; 8 nucleotides agree with TRBD2. In germline, CDR1 is MGHRA, CDR2 YSYEKL. This CDR3 comprises 22 residues. J gave up 0 bases and V 2 bases, and 18 bases lay outside the gene matches. In DNA, the CDR3 is TGCGCCAGCAGCCAATGGGGAGGTTTGGCTAGCGGGTCGAGCTCTGGGGCCAACGTCCTGACTTTC. This encodes CASSQWGGLASGSSSGANVLTF.

The chain couples TRBV5-4 to TRBJ1-1; D uncertain. CDR3 length: 15 residues. The germline V gene has CDR1 SGHNT and CDR2 YYREEE (reference sequence). Trimming removed 0 bases from V and 4 bases from J, with 13 bases in between. Here the CDR3 DNA reads TGTGCCAGCAGCTTGGCCAAGGCTCAGACCACTGAAGCTTTCTTT. Amino acids: CASSLAKAQTTEAFF.

The J gene is TRBJ2-7, the V gene TRBV28; 10 bases match TRBD1. The germline V gene encodes CDR1 MDHEN and CDR2 SYDVKM. After removal of 2 bases from V and 3 bases from J, the junction contained 4 bases not matched to a gene. The CDR3 length is 15 residues. The DNA for the CDR3 is TGTGCCAGCAGTTTACCGGGACAGGGGATCTACGAGCAGTACTTC. This gives the protein CASSLPGQGIYEQYF.

The chain has TRBV4-1 and TRBJ2-2; 8 bases are shared with TRBD1. V gave up 4 bases and J gave up 5 bases; unmatched junction bases: 9. This CDR3 spans 16 amino acids. The germline V gene encodes CDR1 MGHRA and CDR2 YSYEKL. The CDR3 sequence: CASSLYDRGGTGELFF. As DNA, the CDR3 is TGCGCCAGCAGCCTATATGACAGGGGTGGAACCGGGGAGCTGTTTTTT.

For the CDR3, the DNA is TGCGCCAGCAGCTTCCGGACAGGGACTAATGAAAAACTGTTTTTT. Its translation: CASSFRTGTNEKLFF. This chain links TRBV5-1 with TRBJ1-4; 8 bases fit TRBD1. Unmatched junction bases numbered 2, after V lost 2 bases and J lost 2 bases. The CDR3 is 15 amino acids. Germline V CDR1 and CDR2: SGHRS, YFSETQ.

This chain connects TRBV7-9 to TRBJ2-7; D might be TRBD2 (6 bases). CDR3 length: 15 amino acids. Germline V CDR1 and CDR2: SEHNR, FQNEAQ (reference sequence). V was clipped by 5 bases and J by 2 bases, with 16 bases between them. Here the CDR3 DNA reads TGTGCCAGCAGCGCCTCCGGGGGAGGAACCTACGAGCAGTACTTC. As protein: CASSASGGGTYEQYF.